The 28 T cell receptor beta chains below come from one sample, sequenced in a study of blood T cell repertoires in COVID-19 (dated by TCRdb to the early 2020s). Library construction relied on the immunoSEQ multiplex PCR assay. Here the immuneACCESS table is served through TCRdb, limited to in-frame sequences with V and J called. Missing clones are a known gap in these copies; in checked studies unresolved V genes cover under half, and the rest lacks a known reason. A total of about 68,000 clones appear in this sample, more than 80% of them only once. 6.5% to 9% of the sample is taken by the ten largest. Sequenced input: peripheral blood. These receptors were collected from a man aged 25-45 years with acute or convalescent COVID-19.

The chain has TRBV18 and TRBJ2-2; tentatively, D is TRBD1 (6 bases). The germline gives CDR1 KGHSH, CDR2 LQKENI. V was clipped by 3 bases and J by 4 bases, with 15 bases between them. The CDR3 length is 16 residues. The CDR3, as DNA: TGTGCCAGCTCACCGGTAGGGGGATGGAGCACCGGGGAGCTGTTTTTT. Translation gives CASSPVGGWSTGELFF.

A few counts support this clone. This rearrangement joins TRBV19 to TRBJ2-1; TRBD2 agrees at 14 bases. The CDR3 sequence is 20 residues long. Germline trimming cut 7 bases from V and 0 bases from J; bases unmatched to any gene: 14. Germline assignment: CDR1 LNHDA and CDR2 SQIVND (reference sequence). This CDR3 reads CASTTAIGGTSGSSYNEQFF. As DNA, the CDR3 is TGTGCCAGTACCACCGCAATAGGGGGGACTAGCGGGAGCTCCTACAATGAGCAGTTCTTC.

CDR3 nucleotides: TGTGCCAGCAGGAGTAACAGGGGAAATGAGCAGTTCTTC. Its translation is CASRSNRGNEQFF. This chain uses TRBV14 with TRBJ2-1, with 7 nucleotides matching TRBD1. This CDR3 comprises 13 residues. Germline CDR1 SGHDN, CDR2 FVKESK. V dropped 6 bases and J dropped 7; count of bases not matched to a gene: 6.

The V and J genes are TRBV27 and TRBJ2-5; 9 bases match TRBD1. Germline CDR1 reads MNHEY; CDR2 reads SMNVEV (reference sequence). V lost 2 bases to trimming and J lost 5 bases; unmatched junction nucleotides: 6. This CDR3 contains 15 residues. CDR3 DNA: TGTGCCAGCAGTTTAACAGGGGGCGCAGTGGAGACCCAGTACTTC. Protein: CASSLTGGAVETQYF.

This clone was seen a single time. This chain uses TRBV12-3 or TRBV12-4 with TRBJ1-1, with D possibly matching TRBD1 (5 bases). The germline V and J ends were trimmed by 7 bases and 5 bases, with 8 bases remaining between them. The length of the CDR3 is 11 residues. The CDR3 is CASKEGTEAFF. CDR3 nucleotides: TGTGCCAGCAAGGAGGGGACTGAAGCTTTCTTT.

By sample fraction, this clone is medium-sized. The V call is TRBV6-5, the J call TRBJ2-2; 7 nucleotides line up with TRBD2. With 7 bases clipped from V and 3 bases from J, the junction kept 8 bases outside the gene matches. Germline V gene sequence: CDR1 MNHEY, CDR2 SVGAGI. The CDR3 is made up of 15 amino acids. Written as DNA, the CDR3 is TGTGCCAGCATTTGGGGGGAGGGCCACACCGGGGAGCTGTTTTTT. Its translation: CASIWGEGHTGELFF.

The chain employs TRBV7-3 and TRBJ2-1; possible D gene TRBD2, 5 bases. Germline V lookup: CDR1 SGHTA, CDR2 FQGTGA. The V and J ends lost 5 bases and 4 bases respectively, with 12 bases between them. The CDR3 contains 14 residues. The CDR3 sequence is CASSQGLEYNEQFF. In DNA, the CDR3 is TGTGCCAGCAGCCAAGGACTGGAGTACAATGAGCAGTTCTTC.

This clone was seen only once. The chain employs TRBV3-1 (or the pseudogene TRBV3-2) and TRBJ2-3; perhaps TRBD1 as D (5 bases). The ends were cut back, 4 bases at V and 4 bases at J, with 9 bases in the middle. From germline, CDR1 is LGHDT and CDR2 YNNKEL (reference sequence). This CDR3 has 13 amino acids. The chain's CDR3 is CASSLQGADTQYF. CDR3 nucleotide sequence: TGTGCCAGCAGCCTACAAGGGGCAGATACGCAGTATTTT.

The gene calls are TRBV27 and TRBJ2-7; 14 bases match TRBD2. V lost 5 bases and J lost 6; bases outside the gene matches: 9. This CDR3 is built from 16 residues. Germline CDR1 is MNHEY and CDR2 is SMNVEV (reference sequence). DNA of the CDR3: TGTGCCAGCAGTCTGTCCGGGACTAGCGGGAGTAGCGAGCAGTACTTC. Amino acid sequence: CASSLSGTSGSSEQYF.

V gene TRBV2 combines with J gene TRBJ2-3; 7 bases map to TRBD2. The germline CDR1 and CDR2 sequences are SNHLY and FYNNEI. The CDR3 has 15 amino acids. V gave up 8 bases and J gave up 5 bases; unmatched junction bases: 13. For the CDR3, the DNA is TGTGCCAGCTACCTGTCGGGAGGCCGGATAGATACGCAGTATTTT. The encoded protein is CASYLSGGRIDTQYF.

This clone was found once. CDR3 DNA: TGTGCCACCAGCCGACGGACAGTCCCAAACACTGAAGCTTTCTTT. The encoded protein is CATSRRTVPNTEAFF. The genes are TRBV15 and TRBJ1-1; D might be TRBD1 (6 bases). This CDR3 contains 15 residues. Germline V gene data show CDR1 as LNHNV and CDR2 as YYDKDF (reference sequence). Trimming removed 5 bases at V and 2 bases at J, with 15 bases between.

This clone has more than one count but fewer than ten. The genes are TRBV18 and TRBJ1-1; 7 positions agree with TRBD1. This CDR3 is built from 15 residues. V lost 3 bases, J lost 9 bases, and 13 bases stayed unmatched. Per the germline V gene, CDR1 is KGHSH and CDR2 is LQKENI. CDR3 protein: CASSPSIRDSSQAFF. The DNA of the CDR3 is TGTGCCAGCTCACCCTCGATCCGGGACAGTTCTCAAGCTTTCTTT.

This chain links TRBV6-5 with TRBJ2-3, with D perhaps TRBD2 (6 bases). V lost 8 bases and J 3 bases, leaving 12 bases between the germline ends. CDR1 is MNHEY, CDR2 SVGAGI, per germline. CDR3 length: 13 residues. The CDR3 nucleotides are TGTGCCAGCCGGGACTTAGGGACAGATACGCAGTATTTT. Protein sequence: CASRDLGTDTQYF.

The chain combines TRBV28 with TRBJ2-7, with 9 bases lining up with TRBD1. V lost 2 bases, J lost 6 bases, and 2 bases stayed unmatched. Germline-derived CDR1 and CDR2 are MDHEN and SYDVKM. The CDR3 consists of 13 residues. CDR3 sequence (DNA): TGTGCCAGCAGTTTACCGACAGGGGGCGAGCAGTACTTC. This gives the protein CASSLPTGGEQYF.

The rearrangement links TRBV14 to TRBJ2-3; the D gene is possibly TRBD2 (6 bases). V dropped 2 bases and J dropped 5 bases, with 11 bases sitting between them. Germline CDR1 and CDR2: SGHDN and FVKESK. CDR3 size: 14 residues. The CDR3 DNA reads TGTGCCAGCAGCCAATCGGGAGCTAAAGATACGCAGTATTTT. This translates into CASSQSGAKDTQYF.

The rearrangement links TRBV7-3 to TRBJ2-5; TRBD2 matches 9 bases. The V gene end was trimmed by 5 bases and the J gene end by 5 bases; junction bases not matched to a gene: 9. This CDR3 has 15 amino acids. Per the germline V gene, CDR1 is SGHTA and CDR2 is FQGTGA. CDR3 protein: CASSASGGRGETQYF. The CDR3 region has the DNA TGTGCCAGCAGCGCAAGTGGCGGGAGGGGGGAGACCCAGTACTTC. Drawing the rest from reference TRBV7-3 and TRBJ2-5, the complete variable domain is GAGVSQTPSNKVTEKGKYVELRCDPISGHTALYWYRQSLGQGPEFLIYFQGTGAADDSGLPNDRFFAVRPEGSVSTLKIQRTERGDSAVYLCASSASGGRGETQYFGPGTRLLVL.

CDR3 region: CSVPSWGLAAETQYF. DNA for the CDR3: TGCAGCGTTCCCTCATGGGGGCTAGCGGCGGAGACCCAGTACTTC. The chain recombines TRBV29-1 with TRBJ2-5, with D possibly TRBD2 on 7 matching bases. The CDR3 covers 15 residues. CDR1 is SQVTM, CDR2 ANQGSEA, per germline. With 5 bases removed from V and 5 bases from J, the gap between germline ends came to 21 bases.

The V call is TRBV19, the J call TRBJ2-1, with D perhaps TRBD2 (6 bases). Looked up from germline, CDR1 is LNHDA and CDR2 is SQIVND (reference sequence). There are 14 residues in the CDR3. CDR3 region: CKGGPCHGANEQFF. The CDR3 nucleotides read TGTAAGGGAGGCCCCTGTCATGGGGCCAATGAGCAGTTCTTC.

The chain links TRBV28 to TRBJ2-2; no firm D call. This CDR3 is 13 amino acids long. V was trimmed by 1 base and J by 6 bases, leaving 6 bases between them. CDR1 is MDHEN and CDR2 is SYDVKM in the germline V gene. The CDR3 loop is CASSLSVPGELFF. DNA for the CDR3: TGTGCCAGCAGTTTATCAGTCCCCGGGGAGCTGTTTTTT.

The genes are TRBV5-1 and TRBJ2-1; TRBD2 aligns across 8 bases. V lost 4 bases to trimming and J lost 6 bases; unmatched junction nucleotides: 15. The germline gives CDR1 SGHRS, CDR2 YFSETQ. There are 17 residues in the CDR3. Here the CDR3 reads CASSTWSSGGTGNEQFF. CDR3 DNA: TGCGCCAGCAGCACGTGGTCGAGCGGGGGAACCGGCAATGAGCAGTTCTTC.

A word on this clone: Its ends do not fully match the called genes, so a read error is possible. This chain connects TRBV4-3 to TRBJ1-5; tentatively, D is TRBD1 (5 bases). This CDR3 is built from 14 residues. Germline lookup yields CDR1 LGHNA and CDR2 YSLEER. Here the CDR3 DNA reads TGCACCAGCAGCCCCGACAGAAGCAATCAGCCCCAGCATTTT. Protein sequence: CTSSPDRSNQPQHF.

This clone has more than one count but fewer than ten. The CDR3 DNA reads TGTGCCAGCAGCGTAGGACAGGGGGGGCCCCAAGAGACCCAGTACTTC. Its translation is CASSVGQGGPQETQYF. This chain connects TRBV9 to TRBJ2-5, with 9 bases lining up with TRBD1. Germline V CDR1 and CDR2: SGDLS, YYNGEE. Trimming took 0 bases from V and 1 from J; bases not matched to a gene: 4. This CDR3 contains 16 residues.

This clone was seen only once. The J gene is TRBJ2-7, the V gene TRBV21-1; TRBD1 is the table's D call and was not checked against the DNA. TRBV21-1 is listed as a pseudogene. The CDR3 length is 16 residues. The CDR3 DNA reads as TGTGCCAGCAGCAAAGGATGGGACAGGGTCGCCTACGAGCAGTACTTC. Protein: CASSKGWDRVAYEQYF.

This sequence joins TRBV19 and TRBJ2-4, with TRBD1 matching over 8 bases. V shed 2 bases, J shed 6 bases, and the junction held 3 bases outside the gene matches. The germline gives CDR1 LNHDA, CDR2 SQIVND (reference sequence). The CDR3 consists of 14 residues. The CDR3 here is CASSIQGARNIQYF. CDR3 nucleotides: TGTGCCAGTAGTATACAGGGGGCTCGAAACATTCAGTACTTC.

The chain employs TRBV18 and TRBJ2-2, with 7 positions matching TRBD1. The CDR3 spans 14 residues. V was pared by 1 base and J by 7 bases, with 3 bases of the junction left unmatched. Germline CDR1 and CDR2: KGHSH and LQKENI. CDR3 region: CASSPQGAGGELFF. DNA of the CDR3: TGTGCCAGCTCACCACAGGGGGCTGGCGGGGAGCTGTTTTTT.

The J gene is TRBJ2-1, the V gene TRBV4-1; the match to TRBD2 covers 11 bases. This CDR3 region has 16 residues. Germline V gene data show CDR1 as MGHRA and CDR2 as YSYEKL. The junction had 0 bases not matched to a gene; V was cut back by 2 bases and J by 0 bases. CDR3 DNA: TGCGCCAGCAGCCAAACTAGCGGGGGCTCCTACAATGAGCAGTTCTTC. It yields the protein CASSQTSGGSYNEQFF.

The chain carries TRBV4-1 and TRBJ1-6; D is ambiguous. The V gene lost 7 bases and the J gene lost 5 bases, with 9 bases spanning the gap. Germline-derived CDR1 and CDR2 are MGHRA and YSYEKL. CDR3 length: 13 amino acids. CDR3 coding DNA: TGCGCCAGCACCACGGGTAATAATTCACCCCTCCACTTT. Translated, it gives CASTTGNNSPLHF.

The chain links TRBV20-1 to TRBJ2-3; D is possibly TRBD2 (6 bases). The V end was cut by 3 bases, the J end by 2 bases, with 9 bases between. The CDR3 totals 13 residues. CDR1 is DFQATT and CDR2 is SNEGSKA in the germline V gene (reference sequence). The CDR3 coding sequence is TGCAGTGCTAGTACGGGGGTCACAGATACGCAGTATTTT. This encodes CSASTGVTDTQYF.